This T cell receptor beta chain was captured in a study of CD8+CD57+ T cells in acquired aplastic anemia. Background on the study: The average for DNA from sorted CD4+ and CD8+ cells was roughly 3 ug. Mean read depth for CD4+ cells from healthy donors was some 11 million.

The template for TCR beta VDJ and CDR3 sequence profiling was genomic DNA. TCRdb processed the reads anew with MiXCR; each CDR3 protein has one entry. Of under 150,000 distinct CDR3 sequences listed, 40% to 45% are singletons. Broader study findings: Sharing between patients and controls was observed for roughly 29 CD8+ CDR3 sequences.

Of note for this clonotype: Antigen unknown.

The CDR3 loop spans 15 amino acids. Germline V gene lookup returns CDR1 SGHVS and CDR2 FQNEAQ. V lost 8 bases and J lost 11, with 25 bases in between. The chain combines TRBV7-8 with TRBJ1-3; D is uncertain. The TCR was taken from a human donor in good health, serving as a control. The sequenced material came from sorted CD4+, CD8+, or CD8+CD57+ T cells (not recorded which) from PBMCs. Here the CDR3 DNA reads TGTGCCAGCCGGCTGCGGGGAGGCTCTGGAAGCGCCATATATTTT. This gives the protein CASRLRGGSGSAIYF.